This T cell receptor beta chain was recovered during a study of T cell responses to AZD1222 COVID-19 vaccine. On the study more broadly: Researchers grouped second doses given at about 4 or about 12 weeks into one pool.

With regard to this clone: Its antigen is unknown.

TCRdb's table, derived via immunoSEQ multiplex PCR, lists solely in-frame clones and lacks some. The sample shows 100,000 or so clones, roughly nine tenths of them seen only once. The CDR3 is made up of 14 amino acids. Overall study findings and caveats: Close to half of spike-specific TCRs reportedly recognize unmutated variant regions. White British donors predominated, females outnumbered males, and clonal diversity was possibly underestimated. After two AZD1222 doses, spike-specific TCR breadth and depth rose versus day 0.

This receptor was taken from an adult in good health. The chain joins TRBV12-2 to TRBJ2-7. TRBV12-2 is annotated as a pseudogene. This material consisted of peripheral blood, taken on day 0 of AZD1222 vaccination. CDR3 in amino acids: CASRFRWWDYEQYF. The CDR3, as DNA: TGTGCAAGTCGTTTCCGGTGGTGGGACTACGAGCAGTACTTC.